The entry below describes one T cell receptor beta chain. Its antigen specificity is not known. One base away there is no much larger clone; base qualities are not given. The trial excluded patients who had a history of autoimmune disease or who were on systemic immunosuppression. Peripheral blood for TCR sequencing was collected from all dose cohorts at baseline, on cycle 4 day 1, and on cycle 7 day 1. Samples were obtained from an open-label, multicenter, first-in-human phase I dose-escalation trial of ivuxolimab. Adults with locally advanced or metastatic head and neck squamous cell, hepatocellular, melanoma or renal cell carcinoma were enrolled in the trial. Before TCR sequencing, CD4+ and CD8+ T cells were separately sorted from peripheral blood. Between the V and J ends, shortened by 0 bases and 2 bases respectively, the junction contains 19 bases. Via the germline V gene, CDR1 is LGHNA and CDR2 YNFKEQ. Reading from cysteine to phenylalanine, the CDR3 counts 18 amino acids. The sequence is cut down to CDR3 DNA, 54 bases in frame from base 1.

Genomic DNA was isolated from the sorted cells so that the TCRbeta CDR3 region could be sequenced. TCRbeta CDR3 regions were sequenced using the immunoSEQ Assay. The clones in this table, taken by TCRdb from immuneACCESS, are in-frame only. Not every clone is retained; where verified, under half of the shortfall comes from an unresolved V gene, and the cause of the rest is unknown. The sample records over 55,000 clones, around 83% of which are singletons. Around 0.78% of the sample lies in the top ten. This sample is part of a study of OX40 agonist ivuxolimab in advanced cancers. About the full investigation: The costimulatory receptor OX40 (CD134) was targeted by ivuxolimab, a fully human IgG2 agonistic monoclonal antibody. Intravenous ivuxolimab was administered to patients every 2 weeks at six dose levels: 0.01, 0.1, 0.3, 1.5, 3 and 10 mg/kg. Of the roughly 52 dose-escalation patients, hepatocellular carcinoma was present in roughly 19, melanoma in around 15, renal cell carcinoma in 9 and head and neck cancer in 9. A male proportion of nearly 85% and a mean age of about 60 years, ranging from 23 to 79, were recorded for the dose-escalation cohort. Prior anti-PD-1, anti-PD-L1 or anti-CTLA-4 therapy was permitted, and 35% to 40% of dose-escalation patients had received checkpoint inhibitors. Partial responses occurred in three dose-escalation patients, of whom one had hepatocellular carcinoma and two had cutaneous melanoma. The point of sequencing TCRbeta in the periphery was to test whether ivuxolimab changed TCR sequence diversity and drove clonal T-cell expansion. The monotherapy dose-escalation portion (N ≈ 52 patients) of the phase I ivuxolimab trial is reported in the paper. The study at large found these results: Low levels of normalized T-cell clonal expansion were also shown by some nonresponding patients. Which antigens the clonally expanded peripheral T cells were specific for was not determined. In the 0.1-3.0 mg/kg groups, partial responders had among the lowest normalized peripheral clonal expansion, particularly in CD8+ T cells. After ivuxolimab, CD8+ T cells had more expanded clones than CD4+ T cells on average. Clonal expansion of both CD4+ and CD8+ blood T cells was observed from baseline to week 6 at doses 0.1 to 3.0 mg/kg.

Recombination linked TRBV4-2 to TRBJ2-5; the D region may be TRBD1 or TRBD2, each matching 6 bases equally. This specimen consisted of CD4+ or CD8+ T cells sorted from blood, obtained in a trial of the OX40 agonist ivuxolimab. The sequence came from an adult with an advanced solid tumor such as melanoma, head and neck, liver or kidney cancer. The DNA sequence follows: TGTGCCAGCAGCCAAGATAGTCCCGGGGGCCAAAGGCAAGAGACCCAGTACTTC. Translated, this is CASSQDSPGGQRQETQYF.